This T cell receptor beta chain was captured in a study of cytomegalovirus exposure and HLA in healthy donors. PCR used 60 Vbeta primers and 13 Jbeta primers. Only in-frame clones appear in the TCRdb table, and some are missing; sequencing was by immunoSEQ multiplex PCR. Counted here are 98,000 or so clones, about 75% occurring once; the ten biggest clones make up 5.8%. Notes on the study in general: CMV serostatus was the only immune exposure information that was available. An analysis that came later showed most CMV-associated TCR beta chains appearing HLA-restricted. A likely sequencing artifact accounted for one observed cluster of highly shared sequence variants. Later analysis indicated greater clonal expansion among HLA-associated TCR beta chains than among equally common other chains.

About this clone: Its antigen remains unknown.

J lost 2 bases, V lost 4 bases, and 6 bases had no gene match. CDR3 size: 16 residues. In germline, CDR1 is SGHRS, CDR2 YFSETQ. The sequence came from a man aged 55 to 69 in good health and CMV-seropositive. The sequenced sample was PBMCs. The chain recombines TRBV5-1 with TRBJ1-4, with TRBD1 matching over 9 bases. The DNA of the CDR3 is TGCGCCAGCAGCGGGCGACAGGGGGGGACTAATGAAAAACTGTTTTTT. Its translation is CASSGRQGGTNEKLFF.